Reported below is one T cell receptor (beta chain). Its matching antigen is unknown. The entry originates in a study of blood T cells in healthy people across ages. Whole-study findings and limits: Long-lived donors had more naive CD4+ cells and higher diversity than aged donors.

The germline V and J ends were trimmed by 6 bases and 3 bases, with 14 bases remaining between them. Germline CDR1 reads MNHEY; CDR2 reads SMNVEV (reference sequence). There are 15 residues in the CDR3. Together with a sample-barcoded 5' primer, a J-beta primer mix was included in a second PCR lasting about 7 to 11 cycles. TCRdb called the 5' RACE reads again in MiXCR, with one record for every CDR3 protein. Among roughly 1.4 million distinct CDR3 sequences listed, approximately 60% were seen once. Samples had at least 6.5 million PBMCs isolated from them. The material sequenced was blood. This chain uses TRBV27 with TRBJ2-2; no reliable D call. This TCR was sampled from a man aged 18 to 29 in good health. As DNA, the CDR3 is TGTGCCAGCAGCACTAACGACCCATACACCGGGGAGCTGTTTTTT. Its protein product is CASSTNDPYTGELFF.